This T cell receptor beta chain was sequenced during a study of blood T cell repertoires in COVID-19. Study-wide background: The analysed material was cDNA or gDNA that came from T cells, B-cell-depleted T cells, or PBMCs.

CDR1 is MNHEY and CDR2 is SVGAGI in the germline V gene. The CDR3 has 15 residues. Trimming removed 5 bases from V and 13 bases from J, with 23 bases in between. Sequencing was performed with immunoSEQ multiplex PCR; in TCRdb, only in-frame clones are kept and a portion is missing. The sample lists 150,000 to 200,000 clones; 75% to 90% were seen once. This clone occurred once. This receptor was obtained from a man in his forties who had recovered from COVID-19. The chain joins TRBV6-5 to TRBJ1-4; a weak D match, TRBD1 (6 bases). Material for sequencing was PBMCs or T cells enriched from blood (not recorded which). CDR3 sequence reads: CASSKSGGGSGGLFF. The CDR3, as DNA: TGTGCCAGCAGTAAATCGGGGGGCGGGTCTGGAGGACTGTTTTTT.